This is a list of T cell receptor beta chains from one sample in a study of T cells in tuberculosis. Only in-frame clones appear in the TCRdb table, and some are missing; sequencing was by immunoSEQ multiplex PCR. The sample consists of 30,000 to 40,000 clones, 80% to 95% of them appearing once. Sequences were derived from PBMCs, sampled at tuberculosis diagnosis. Receptor source: an adult with tuberculosis. Each CDR3 is given with its conserved first and last residue. D genes are given only for firm matches. Where a row states a size, it is once, few, many or the class of an expanded clone; other rows omit it.

>TRBV2|TRBD2|TRBJ2-1|.
TGTGCCAGCAGCCAACCCGGGGGGGCCTCCTACAATGAGCAGTTCTTC
CASSQPGGASYNEQFF
>TRBV6-5|.|TRBJ1-3|.
TGTGCCAGCAGTCCCGGACAGATTGGAAACACCATATATTTT
CASSPGQIGNTIYF
>TRBV6-1|TRBD2|TRBJ2-1|.
TGTGCCAGCAGTGTTCCGGGAGGCCACTACAATGAGCAGTTCTTC
CASSVPGGHYNEQFF
>TRBV10-2|TRBD2|TRBJ2-1|.
TGCGCCAGCTTTAGCGGGGGTTACAATGAGCAGTTCTTC
CASFSGGYNEQFF
>TRBV7-8|TRBD1|TRBJ2-2|.
TGTGCCAGCAGCCCCCTCAGGACAGGGGGCACCGGGGAGCTGTTTTTT
CASSPLRTGGTGELFF
>TRBV6-5|.|TRBJ1-1|.
TGTGCCAGCAGTCCACACAGGGAGACTGAAGCTTTCTTT
CASSPHRETEAFF
>TRBV2|.|TRBJ2-5|.
TGTGCCAGCAGATATCAGGGGGAGACCCAGTACTTC
CASRYQGETQYF
>TRBV4-1|.|TRBJ1-3|once
TGCGCCAGCAGCCGAGCTGGAAACACCATATATTTT
CASSRAGNTIYF
>TRBV28|TRBD1|TRBJ2-7|.
TGTGCCAGCAGCTCAACCGGGACAGGGAGAGGCGAGCAGTACTTC
CASSSTGTGRGEQYF
>TRBV19|TRBD1|TRBJ1-5|.
TGTGCCAGTAGCCGGGGACAGGCGAATCAGCCCCAGCATTTT
CASSRGQANQPQHF
>TRBV28|.|TRBJ1-2|.
TGTGCCAGCAGCGCTACGACTGCTAAAGGCGGCTACACCTTC
CASSATTAKGGYTF
>TRBV7-9|.|TRBJ1-2|.
TGTGCCAGCAGCGGTTCGATGGAGGGCTATGGCTACACCTTC
CASSGSMEGYGYTF
>TRBV9|.|TRBJ2-5|.
TGTGCCAGCAGCGTAGGCGGGACAGAAAAAGAGACCCAGTACTTC
CASSVGGTEKETQYF
>TRBV7-8|.|TRBJ2-5|.
TGTGCCAGCAGCCCCCGGACAGTACAAGAGACCCAGTACTTC
CASSPRTVQETQYF
>TRBV27|.|TRBJ2-5|.
TGTGCCAGCAGTTTAGGGTGGGGGCGAGAGACCCAGTACTTC
CASSLGWGRETQYF
>TRBV20-1|.|TRBJ1-2|.
TGCAGTGCTAGGGGCCCTGGAGGCTACACCTTC
CSARGPGGYTF
>TRBV9|TRBD2|TRBJ2-5|.
TGTGCCAGCAGCGTAGGGGGTAGCGGGTCAGTTTGGGAGACCCAGTACTTC
CASSVGGSGSVWETQYF
>TRBV4-2|.|TRBJ2-1|.
TGTGCCAGCAGCCAAGAAGGAGCAACTGAGCAGTTCTTC
CASSQEGATEQFF
>TRBV11-2|.|TRBJ1-4|.
TGTGCCAGCAGCTTGAGGCCAGAAGAAAAACTGTTTTTT
CASSLRPEEKLFF
>TRBV6-1|.|TRBJ1-4|.
TGTGCCAGCAGTGTAACGGACGGAGGTACTAATGAAAAACTGTTTTTT
CASSVTDGGTNEKLFF
>TRBV25-1|.|TRBJ2-7|.
TGTGCCAGCAGTCTTGACAGGTCCTCCTACGAGCAGTACTTC
CASSLDRSSYEQYF
>TRBV7-6|TRBD1|TRBJ2-3|.
TGTGCCAGCAGCTTACCCAGGGAACCTCGACAGGGAGAAGGAGATACGCAGTATTTT
CASSLPREPRQGEGDTQYF
>TRBV18|.|TRBJ1-4|once
TGTGCCAGCTCACCGATGTACACGGGGGTAGCAACTAATGAAAAACTGTTTTTT
CASSPMYTGVATNEKLFF
>TRBV7-3|.|TRBJ2-1|.
TGTGCCAGCAGCTTAAAACAGGGTAGCTCCTACAATGAGCAGTTCTTC
CASSLKQGSSYNEQFF
>TRBV5-1|TRBD2|TRBJ2-2|.
TGCGCCAGCAGCCACGGGACTAGCGGGATAAGTGGCGCCGGGGAGCTGTTTTTT
CASSHGTSGISGAGELFF
>TRBV9|.|TRBJ1-3|few
TGTGCCAGCAGCGTAGCTGAGGAAGGAGGCGGAAACACCATATATTTT
CASSVAEEGGGNTIYF
>TRBV11-3|.|TRBJ1-1|.
TGTGCCAGCAGCTCGTCGCGGGACACTGAAGCTTTCTTT
CASSSSRDTEAFF
>TRBV6-6|.|TRBJ1-2|.
TGTGCCAGCAGTTCACGGTCTAACTATGGCTACACCTTC
CASSSRSNYGYTF
>TRBV28|.|TRBJ1-2|.
TGTGCCAGCATTATGACAGGATCCGACTATGGCTACACCTTC
CASIMTGSDYGYTF
>TRBV28|.|TRBJ2-1|.
TGTGCCAGCAGCAAACCGGGGACTTACAATGAGCAGTTCTTC
CASSKPGTYNEQFF
>TRBV5-1|.|TRBJ2-7|.
TGCGCCAGCAGCTTGGCCGTGGCGGGCGAGCAGTACTTC
CASSLAVAGEQYF
>TRBV7-3|TRBD2|TRBJ2-3|.
TGTGCCAGCAGCTCCATCGGGGGGGCCTTAGATACGCAGTATTTT
CASSSIGGALDTQYF
>TRBV27|TRBD1|TRBJ1-4|.
TGTGCCAGCAGCGCTCAGGGGGCCGCGGGACTGTTTTTT
CASSAQGAAGLFF
>TRBV2|TRBD1|TRBJ2-2|.
TGTGCCAGCACCCACAGGGGGGACAAGAACACCGGGGAGCTGTTTTTT
CASTHRGDKNTGELFF
>TRBV18|.|TRBJ1-1|.
TGTGCCAGCTCACCCGACAGCACTGAAGCTTTCTTT
CASSPDSTEAFF
>TRBV7-9|TRBD1|TRBJ2-2|.
TGTGCCAGCAGACCCGGGACAGCGAACACCGGGGAGCTGTTTTTT
CASRPGTANTGELFF
>TRBV25-1|.|TRBJ1-4|few
TGTGCCAGCAGTATAGGGGTTGGGGAAAAACTGTTTTTT
CASSIGVGEKLFF
>TRBV18|.|TRBJ2-3|.
TGTGCCAGCTCACCTCAAGTACAGGTTCTAGACTTCACAGATACGCAGTATTTT
CASSPQVQVLDFTDTQYF
>TRBV10-3|TRBD1|TRBJ1-1|.
TGTGCCATCTCAAATTCAGGGGGCTCCACTGAAGCTTTCTTT
CAISNSGGSTEAFF
>TRBV6-1|.|TRBJ1-1|.
TGTGCCAGCAGTGAAAACCTGGCCAGAACAACTGAAGCTTTCTTT
CASSENLARTTEAFF
>TRBV18|TRBD1|TRBJ2-1|.
TGTGCCAGCTTCCAATCGACAGGGTACGAGGGCTCCTACAATGAGCAGTTCTTC
CASFQSTGYEGSYNEQFF
>TRBV30|TRBD1|TRBJ1-2|once
TGTGCCTGGTCCACAGGGGGCACCGGTTATGGCTACACCTTC
CAWSTGGTGYGYTF
>TRBV11-2|.|TRBJ2-7|few
TGTGCCAGCAGTGTAGGGGGGGGAGCCTACGAGCAGTACTTC
CASSVGGGAYEQYF
>TRBV6-1|.|TRBJ2-5|once
TGTGCCAGCAGTGAACCTAGTTTCGTGACCCAGTACTTC
CASSEPSFVTQYF
>TRBV28|.|TRBJ1-2|.
TGTGCCAGCAGTTTGCCCTCTAGAGGTTATGGCTACACCTTC
CASSLPSRGYGYTF
>TRBV5-1|TRBD2|TRBJ2-7|.
TGCGCCAGCAGCTTGGGTGCGACTAGCATCTCCTACGAGCAGTACTTC
CASSLGATSISYEQYF
>TRBV19|.|TRBJ2-6|.
TGTGCCAGTAGTATAGGGGGACATGGTTCGGCCAACGTCCTGACTTTC
CASSIGGHGSANVLTF
>TRBV27|.|TRBJ2-7|.
TGTGCCAGCAGTTTATTGGACAGATCCTACGAGCAGTACTTC
CASSLLDRSYEQYF
>TRBV5-1|TRBD2|TRBJ2-2|.
TGCGCCAGCAGCTTGGCCCTAGCGGGGTACACCGGGGAGCTGTTTTTT
CASSLALAGYTGELFF
>TRBV4-1|.|TRBJ2-1|.
TGCGCCAGCAGCCACCCGGCCCGGGGCGGGGACTACAATGAGCAGTTCTTC
CASSHPARGGDYNEQFF
>TRBV2|.|TRBJ2-1|.
TGTGCCAGCAGTGAGGGACTCGGTACCTTCTACAATGAGCAGTTCTTC
CASSEGLGTFYNEQFF
>TRBV6-1|TRBD2|TRBJ2-1|once
TGTGCCAGCACTCAGCGGGAGCTCTACAATGAGCAGTTCTTC
CASTQRELYNEQFF
>TRBV10-1|.|TRBJ2-5|.
TGCGCCAGCCCCCGGGACAAGGTGGGAGAGACCCAGTACTTC
CASPRDKVGETQYF